Following are 21 T cell receptor beta chains from one sample sequenced in a study of STAT5B mutations in CD4+ large granular lymphocyte leukemia. The repertoire was sequenced with immunoSEQ multiplex PCR; TCRdb's copy has only in-frame clones and lacks some. Of about 35,000 clones listed, 80% to 90% are singletons. The sequenced sample consisted of CD4+ T cells from blood buffy coats. The source of these receptors is a human donor in good health.

V and J are TRBV6-4 and TRBJ1-2; D remains unclear. The CDR3 contains 12 residues. Trimming pared 5 bases from V and 4 bases from J, leaving 8 bases between. Germline CDR1 is MRHNA and CDR2 is SNTAGT. CDR3 DNA: TGTGCCAGCAGTAAGGACCGCTATGGCTACACCTTC. Translating gives CASSKDRYGYTF.

This clone has only one observation. The chain recombines TRBV19 with TRBJ1-5; tentative D call: TRBD1 (5 bases). Germline V lookup: CDR1 LNHDA, CDR2 SQIVND (reference sequence). Trimming pared 6 bases from V and 6 bases from J, leaving 15 bases between. The CDR3 spans 14 residues. CDR3 region: CASRWRDPFQPQHF. For the CDR3, the DNA is TGTGCCAGTAGGTGGAGGGACCCGTTTCAGCCCCAGCATTTT.

This chain uses TRBV28 with TRBJ2-7; no clear D. The V gene's germline CDR1 is MDHEN and CDR2 SYDVKM. The CDR3 is 14 amino acids. With 3 bases removed from V and 6 bases from J, the gap between germline ends came to 15 bases. CDR3 nucleotides: TGTGCCAGCAGTTTGGCAGAGTTGGTTACCGAGCAGTACTTC. Amino acid sequence: CASSLAELVTEQYF.

This clone has just a few counts. The chain carries TRBV5-5 and TRBJ2-7, with D possibly TRBD2 on 5 matching bases. The germline V gene has CDR1 SGHKS and CDR2 YYEKEE (reference sequence). Trimming took 1 base from V and 6 from J, leaving 17 bases between them. The CDR3 length is 15 residues. CDR3 sequence: CASSLKKDYWPEQYF. The CDR3 coding sequence is TGTGCCAGCAGCTTGAAGAAAGACTATTGGCCCGAGCAGTACTTC.

The genes are TRBV7-9 and TRBJ2-1, with unresolved D. From germline, CDR1 is SEHNR and CDR2 FQNEAQ (reference sequence). The CDR3 has 14 amino acids. V shed 5 bases and J shed 0 bases, with 8 bases lying between them. The CDR3 is CASSILGSYNEQFF. The DNA of the CDR3 is TGTGCCAGCAGCATTCTTGGCTCCTACAATGAGCAGTTCTTC.

This chain links TRBV15 with TRBJ1-5; 7 positions agree with TRBD1. J gave up 7 bases and V 1 base, and 10 bases lay outside the gene matches. This CDR3 is 16 amino acids long. Germline V gene data show CDR1 as LNHNV and CDR2 as YYDKDF (reference sequence). The CDR3 sequence: CATSRVLMDRSQPQHF. The CDR3 DNA reads TGTGCCACCAGCAGAGTCCTTATGGACAGGAGCCAGCCCCAGCATTTT.

The genes are TRBV19 and TRBJ2-3; tentatively, D is TRBD1 (6 bases). The ends were cut back, 9 bases at V and 2 bases at J, with 18 bases in the middle. The CDR3 spans 15 residues. Germline CDR1 LNHDA, CDR2 SQIVND (reference sequence). The CDR3 DNA sequence: TGTGCCAGCCATATGGGAGCAGGGGCCACAGATACGCAGTATTTT. This codes for CASHMGAGATDTQYF.

This clone has just a few counts. The CDR3 reads CASSTGEDQPQHF. In nucleotides, the CDR3 is TGTGCCAGCAGTACAGGGGAAGATCAGCCCCAGCATTTT. The chain employs TRBV5-8 and TRBJ1-5; 7 bases are shared with TRBD1. The CDR3 has 13 residues. V shed 5 bases and J 5 bases; nucleotides not matched to a gene: 4. Germline lookup yields CDR1 SGHTS and CDR2 YDEGEE.

The chain links TRBV28 to TRBJ2-7; D is uncertain. Germline V gene sequence: CDR1 MDHEN, CDR2 SYDVKM. This CDR3 is 13 amino acids long. V lost 4 bases and J lost 5, with 12 bases in between. The CDR3 sequence is CASSSGSIHEQYF. The CDR3 nucleotides are TGTGCCAGCAGTTCTGGTTCAATCCACGAGCAGTACTTC. Filled out from reference TRBV28 and TRBJ2-7, the complete variable domain reads DVKVTQSSRYLVKRTGEKVFLECVQDMDHENMFWYRQDPGLGLRLIYFSYDVKMKEKGDIPEGYSVSREKKERFSLILESASTNQTSMYLCASSSGSIHEQYFGPGTRLTVT.

V gene TRBV11-2 combines with J gene TRBJ1-3; D ambiguous. V was clipped by 4 bases and J by 4 bases, with 5 bases between them. The CDR3 runs 12 residues. Germline V gene data show CDR1 as SGHAT and CDR2 as FQNNGV. CDR3 residues: CASSSVGNTIYF. The CDR3 DNA is TGTGCCAGCAGCTCAGTCGGAAACACCATATATTTT.

This sequence joins TRBV18 and TRBJ2-5; D not certain. The CDR3 sequence is 13 residues long. Germline V gene data show CDR1 as KGHSH and CDR2 as LQKENI. V shed 3 bases and J shed 2 bases, with 7 bases lying between them. The DNA of the CDR3 is TGTGCCAGCTCACCGTTGGGGCAAGAGACCCAGTACTTC. Its protein product is CASSPLGQETQYF.

This clone was counted only a few times. V and J are TRBV2 and TRBJ1-5; 8 positions agree with TRBD1. CDR1 is SNHLY, CDR2 FYNNEI, per germline. The CDR3 covers 16 residues. V dropped 5 bases and J dropped 2; count of bases not matched to a gene: 8. CDR3: CASSRDRGSGNQPQHF. CDR3 nucleotides: TGTGCCAGCAGTCGTGACAGGGGTTCGGGCAATCAGCCCCAGCATTTT.

The chain employs TRBV9 and TRBJ2-2; 10 positions match TRBD2. Germline V gene lookup returns CDR1 SGDLS and CDR2 YYNGEE. V dropped 2 bases and J dropped 1; count of bases not matched to a gene: 11. This CDR3 spans 19 amino acids. The CDR3 is CASSVSGRFYFGNTGELFF. The CDR3 coding sequence is TGTGCCAGCAGCGTTAGCGGGAGGTTTTATTTTGGGAACACCGGGGAGCTGTTTTTT.

The rearrangement joins TRBV6-1 to TRBJ1-4; 7 bases fit TRBD1. The CDR3 is 15 residues long. Germline V gene data show CDR1 as MNHNS and CDR2 as SASEGT. V lost 0 bases and J lost 7; bases outside the gene matches: 5. CDR3 DNA: TGTGCCAGCAGTGAAGCGAGAGGGGGCGTTGAAAAACTGTTTTTT. Residues: CASSEARGGVEKLFF.

The V gene is TRBV5-4, the J gene TRBJ2-5; perhaps TRBD2 as D (6 bases). Germline values: CDR1 SGHNT, CDR2 YYREEE (reference sequence). V was cut by 2 bases and J by 4 bases, with 9 bases left in between. The CDR3 length is 13 residues. The CDR3 bases are TGTGCCAGCAGCTTTCTAGCGTCAGAGACCCAGTACTTC. This encodes CASSFLASETQYF. The whole variable domain, filled in from reference TRBV5-4 and TRBJ2-5, reads ETGVTQSPTHLIKTRGQQVTLRCSSQSGHNTVSWYQQALGQGPQFIFQYYREEENGRGNFPPRFSGLQFPNYSSELNVNALELDDSALYLCASSFLASETQYFGPGTRLLVL.

V usage is TRBV7-9 and J usage is TRBJ2-1; 8 nucleotides align to TRBD2. The V segment lost 2 bases and the J segment 5 bases; nucleotides outside the gene matches: 2. Germline V lookup: CDR1 SEHNR, CDR2 FQNEAQ (reference sequence). The CDR3 covers 14 residues. CDR3 region: CASSLTSGNNEQFF. DNA of the CDR3: TGTGCCAGCAGCTTAACTAGCGGAAACAATGAGCAGTTCTTC.

The gene calls are TRBV2 and TRBJ1-2; possibly TRBD1 for D (5 bases). Germline assignment: CDR1 SNHLY and CDR2 FYNNEI. This CDR3 spans 17 amino acids. Trimming cost V 4 bases and J 2 bases, with 20 bases left between them. For the CDR3, the DNA is TGTGCCAGCAGTGGCCCCCGGGGGGGGAGAATAAACTATGGCTACACCTTC. Translation: CASSGPRGGRINYGYTF.

The V gene is TRBV27, the J gene TRBJ2-1; D is unclear. The V and J ends lost 4 bases and 0 bases respectively, with 13 bases between them. The CDR3 has 16 residues. Germline V CDR1 and CDR2: MNHEY, SMNVEV (reference sequence). CDR3 nucleotides: TGTGCCAGCAGTTCCGAACGGGTGAGCTCCTACAATGAGCAGTTCTTC. It specifies CASSSERVSSYNEQFF.

The sample holds one count of this clone. The chain recombines TRBV9 with TRBJ2-7; weak D call: TRBD1 (6 bases). Trimming took 0 bases from V and 2 from J, leaving 9 bases between them. This CDR3 is built from 14 residues. The germline V gene has CDR1 SGDLS and CDR2 YYNGEE. This CDR3 is CASSVDQGPYEQYF. In DNA form, the CDR3 reads TGTGCCAGCAGCGTAGACCAGGGGCCCTACGAGCAGTACTTC. The full variable domain, completed using reference TRBV9 and TRBJ2-7, is DSGVTQTPKHLITATGQRVTLRCSPRSGDLSVYWYQQSLDQGLQFLIQYYNGEERAKGNILERFSAQQFPDLHSELNLSSLELGDSALYFCASSVDQGPYEQYFGPGTRLTVT.

The V gene is TRBV7-9, the J gene TRBJ2-3; D unclear. The CDR3 is 12 amino acids. V lost 5 bases and J lost 4, with 7 bases in between. CDR1 is SEHNR, CDR2 FQNEAQ, per germline (reference sequence). DNA of the CDR3: TGTGCCAGCAGCGTTAGGGCAGATACGCAGTATTTT. Its protein is CASSVRADTQYF.

This rearrangement joins TRBV9 to TRBJ1-2; D gene ambiguous. This CDR3 has 16 amino acids. V was shortened by 0 bases and J by 2 bases, with 14 bases between the two germline ends. Germline V gene lookup returns CDR1 SGDLS and CDR2 YYNGEE. The CDR3 loop is CASSVEGTPRNYGYTF. The CDR3, as DNA: TGTGCCAGCAGCGTAGAAGGAACCCCGAGGAACTATGGCTACACCTTC. Based on the CDR3 plus reference TRBV9 and TRBJ1-2, the full variable domain is DSGVTQTPKHLITATGQRVTLRCSPRSGDLSVYWYQQSLDQGLQFLIQYYNGEERAKGNILERFSAQQFPDLHSELNLSSLELGDSALYFCASSVEGTPRNYGYTFGSGTRLTVV.